This T cell receptor (beta chain) comes out of a study of regulatory T cells. Study-wide points: Hydrophobic residues at CDR3 positions 6 and 7 were enriched in conventional CD4+ T cells of CD3G-deficient patients. Patient repertoires had restricted TRB V-J pairs and skewed V and J usage, most in Tregs.

Germline CDR1 is ENHRY and CDR2 is SYGVKD. This CDR3 is 13 amino acids long. V lost 6 bases to trimming and J lost 10 bases, with 13 bases between them. The PCR used 52 TRBV and 13 TRBJ primers. TCRdb keeps only in-frame clones here, not all; method: immunoSEQ multiplex PCR. The sample contains about 35,000 clones, around 91% of which appear only once. On this clone: What it binds is unknown.

All CD3G-deficient patients showed autoimmunity, more severe in two. Patients aged 2 to 39 years had fewer naive T cells. CD4+ T cells were divided by sorting: CD25-high CD127-low Tregs, CD25-low CD127-high conventional cells. The TCR comes from a person aged 18 to 29 with CD3G deficiency. The sequenced sample consisted of conventional CD4+ T cells sorted from blood. This chain joins TRBV10-3 and TRBJ1-6; tentatively, D is TRBD1 (5 bases). The CDR3 coding sequence is TGTGCCATCAGCAGGGAAGAAGGCTCACCCCTCCACTTT. It specifies CAISREEGSPLHF.